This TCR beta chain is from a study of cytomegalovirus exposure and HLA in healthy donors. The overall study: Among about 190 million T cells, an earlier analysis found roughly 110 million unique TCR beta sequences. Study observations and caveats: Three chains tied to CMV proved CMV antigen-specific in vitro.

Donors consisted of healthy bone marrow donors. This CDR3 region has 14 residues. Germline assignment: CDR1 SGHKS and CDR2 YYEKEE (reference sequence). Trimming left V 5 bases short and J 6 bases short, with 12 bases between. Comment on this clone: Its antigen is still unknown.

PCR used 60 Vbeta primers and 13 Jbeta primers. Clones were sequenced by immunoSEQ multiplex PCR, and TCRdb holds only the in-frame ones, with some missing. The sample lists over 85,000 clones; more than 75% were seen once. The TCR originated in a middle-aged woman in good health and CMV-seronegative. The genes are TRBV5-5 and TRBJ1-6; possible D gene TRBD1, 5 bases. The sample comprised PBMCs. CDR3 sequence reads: CASSLGGVNSPLHF. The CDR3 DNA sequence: TGTGCCAGCAGTCTGGGGGGGGTTAATTCACCCCTCCACTTT.